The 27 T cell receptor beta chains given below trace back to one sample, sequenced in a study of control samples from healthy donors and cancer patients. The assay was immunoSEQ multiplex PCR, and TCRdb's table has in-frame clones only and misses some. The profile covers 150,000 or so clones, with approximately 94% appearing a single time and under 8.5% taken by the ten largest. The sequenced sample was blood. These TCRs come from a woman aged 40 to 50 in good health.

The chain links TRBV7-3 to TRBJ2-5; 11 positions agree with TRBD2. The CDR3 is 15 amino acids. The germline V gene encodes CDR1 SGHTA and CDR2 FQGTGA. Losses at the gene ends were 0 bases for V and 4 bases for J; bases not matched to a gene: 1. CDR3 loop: CASSLTGLAGETQYF. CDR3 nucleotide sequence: TGTGCCAGCAGCTTAACTGGACTAGCGGGAGAGACCCAGTACTTC.

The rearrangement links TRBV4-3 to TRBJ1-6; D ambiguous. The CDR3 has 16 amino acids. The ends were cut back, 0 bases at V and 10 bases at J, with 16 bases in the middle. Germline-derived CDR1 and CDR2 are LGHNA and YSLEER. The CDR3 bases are TGCGCCAGCAGCCAAGATATATCCAGTAAAAACTCACCCCTCCACTTT. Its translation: CASSQDISSKNSPLHF.

Here the CDR3 reads CASSPIGANEQFF. DNA of the CDR3: TGTGCCAGCAGCCCGATAGGGGCTAATGAGCAGTTCTTC. The V gene is TRBV13, the J gene TRBJ2-1; D is perhaps TRBD1 (5 bases). This CDR3 has 13 amino acids. V lost 5 bases and J 7 bases, leaving 12 bases between the germline ends. CDR1 is PRHDT, CDR2 FYEKMQ, per germline (reference sequence).

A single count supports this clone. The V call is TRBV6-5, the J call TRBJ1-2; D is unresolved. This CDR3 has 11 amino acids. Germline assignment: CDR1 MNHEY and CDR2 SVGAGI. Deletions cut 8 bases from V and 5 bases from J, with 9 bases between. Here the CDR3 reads CASRAGYGYTF. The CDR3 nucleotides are TGTGCCAGCCGGGCTGGTTATGGCTACACCTTC.

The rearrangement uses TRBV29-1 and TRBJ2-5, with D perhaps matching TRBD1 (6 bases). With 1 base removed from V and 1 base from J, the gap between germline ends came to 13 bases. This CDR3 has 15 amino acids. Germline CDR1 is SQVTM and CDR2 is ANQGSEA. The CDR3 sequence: CSVEGDTRAQETQYF. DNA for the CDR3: TGCAGCGTTGAAGGGGACACCAGGGCCCAAGAGACCCAGTACTTC.

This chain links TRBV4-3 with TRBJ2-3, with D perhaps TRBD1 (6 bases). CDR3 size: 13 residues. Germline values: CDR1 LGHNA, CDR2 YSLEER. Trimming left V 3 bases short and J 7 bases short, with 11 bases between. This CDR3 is CASSQGTGNTQYF. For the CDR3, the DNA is TGCGCCAGCAGCCAGGGAACAGGGAATACGCAGTATTTT.

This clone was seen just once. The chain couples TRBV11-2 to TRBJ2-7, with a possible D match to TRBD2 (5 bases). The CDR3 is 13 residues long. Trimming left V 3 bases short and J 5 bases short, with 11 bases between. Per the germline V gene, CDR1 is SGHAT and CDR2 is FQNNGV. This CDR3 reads CASSFSDGNEQYF. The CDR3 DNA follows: TGTGCCAGCAGCTTTAGCGACGGTAACGAGCAGTACTTC.

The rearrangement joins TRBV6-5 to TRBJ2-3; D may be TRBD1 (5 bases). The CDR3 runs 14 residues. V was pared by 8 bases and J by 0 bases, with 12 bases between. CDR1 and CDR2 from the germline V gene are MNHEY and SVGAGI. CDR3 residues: CASQTDASTDTQYF. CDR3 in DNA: TGTGCCAGCCAGACAGACGCTAGCACAGATACGCAGTATTTT.

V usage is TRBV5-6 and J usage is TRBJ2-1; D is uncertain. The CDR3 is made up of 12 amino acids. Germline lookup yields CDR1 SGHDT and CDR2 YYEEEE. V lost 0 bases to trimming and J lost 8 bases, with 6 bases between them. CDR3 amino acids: CASSLGGDEQFF. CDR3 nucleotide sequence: TGTGCCAGCAGCTTGGGTGGGGATGAGCAGTTCTTC.

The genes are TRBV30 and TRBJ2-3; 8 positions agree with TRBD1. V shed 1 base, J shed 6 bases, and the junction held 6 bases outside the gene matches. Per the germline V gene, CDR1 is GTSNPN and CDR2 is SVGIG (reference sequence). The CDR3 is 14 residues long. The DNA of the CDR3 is TGTGCCTGGAGTGGGACAGGGTGGGCGGATACGCAGTATTTT. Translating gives CAWSGTGWADTQYF.

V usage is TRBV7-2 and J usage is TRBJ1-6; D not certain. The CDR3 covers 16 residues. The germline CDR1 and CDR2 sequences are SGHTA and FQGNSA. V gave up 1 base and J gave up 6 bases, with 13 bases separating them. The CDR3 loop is CASSLGQLIPNSPLHF. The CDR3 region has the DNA TGTGCCAGCAGCTTAGGGCAGTTAATCCCTAATTCACCCCTCCACTTT.

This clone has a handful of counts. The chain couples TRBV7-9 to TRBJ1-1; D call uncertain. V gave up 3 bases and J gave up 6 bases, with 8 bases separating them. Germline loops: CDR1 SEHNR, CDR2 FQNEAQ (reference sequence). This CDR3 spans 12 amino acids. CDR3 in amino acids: CASSFPGPEAFF. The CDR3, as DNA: TGTGCCAGCAGCTTCCCCGGCCCTGAAGCTTTCTTT.

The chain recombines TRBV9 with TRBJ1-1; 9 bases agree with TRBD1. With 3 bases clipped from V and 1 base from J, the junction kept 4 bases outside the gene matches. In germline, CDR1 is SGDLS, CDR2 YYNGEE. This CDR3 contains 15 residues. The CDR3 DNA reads TGTGCCAGCAGCGAACTGGGACAGGGGAACACTGAAGCTTTCTTT. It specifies CASSELGQGNTEAFF.

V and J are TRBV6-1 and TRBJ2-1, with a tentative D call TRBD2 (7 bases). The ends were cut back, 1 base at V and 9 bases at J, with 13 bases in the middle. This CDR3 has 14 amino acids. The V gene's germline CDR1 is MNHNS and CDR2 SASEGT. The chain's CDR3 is CASSEVWGGAEQFF. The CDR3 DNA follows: TGTGCCAGCAGTGAAGTTTGGGGGGGGGCTGAGCAGTTCTTC.

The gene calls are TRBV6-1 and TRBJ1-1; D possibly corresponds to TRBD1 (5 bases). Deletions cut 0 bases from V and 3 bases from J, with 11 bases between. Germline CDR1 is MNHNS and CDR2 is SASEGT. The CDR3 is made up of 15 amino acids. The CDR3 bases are TGTGCCAGCAGTGAAGCCCCAGGGTTATACACTGAAGCTTTCTTT. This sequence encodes CASSEAPGLYTEAFF.

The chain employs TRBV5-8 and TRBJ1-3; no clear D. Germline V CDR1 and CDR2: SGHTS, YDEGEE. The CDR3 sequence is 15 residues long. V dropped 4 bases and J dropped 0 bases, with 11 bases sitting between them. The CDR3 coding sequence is TGTGCCAGCAGCCACGACGGAGACTCTGGAAACACCATATATTTT. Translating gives CASSHDGDSGNTIYF.

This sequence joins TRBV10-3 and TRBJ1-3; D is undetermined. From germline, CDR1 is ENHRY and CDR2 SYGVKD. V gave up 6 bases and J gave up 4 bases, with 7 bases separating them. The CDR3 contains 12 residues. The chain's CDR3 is CAISLSGNTIYF. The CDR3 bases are TGTGCCATCAGCCTAAGCGGAAACACCATATATTTT.

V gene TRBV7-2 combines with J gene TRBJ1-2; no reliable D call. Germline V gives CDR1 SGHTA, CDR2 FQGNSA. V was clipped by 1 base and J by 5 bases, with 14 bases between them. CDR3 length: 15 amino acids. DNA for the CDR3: TGTGCCAGCAGCTTAGAAGGGCAGCTTTATTATGGCTACACCTTC. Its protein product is CASSLEGQLYYGYTF.

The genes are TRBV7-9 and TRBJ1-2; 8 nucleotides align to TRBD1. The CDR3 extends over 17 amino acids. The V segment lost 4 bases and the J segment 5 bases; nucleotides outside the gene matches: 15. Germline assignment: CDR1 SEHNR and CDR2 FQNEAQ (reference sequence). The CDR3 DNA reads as TGTGCCAGCAGCTCATTCTGGACAGGGACTCATGATTATGGCTACACCTTC. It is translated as CASSSFWTGTHDYGYTF.

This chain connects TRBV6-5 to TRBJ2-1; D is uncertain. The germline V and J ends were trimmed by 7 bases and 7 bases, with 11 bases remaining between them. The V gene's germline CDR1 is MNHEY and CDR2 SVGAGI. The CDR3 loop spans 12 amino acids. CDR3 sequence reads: CASMRHGNEQFF. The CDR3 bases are TGTGCCAGCATGCGACACGGGAATGAGCAGTTCTTC.

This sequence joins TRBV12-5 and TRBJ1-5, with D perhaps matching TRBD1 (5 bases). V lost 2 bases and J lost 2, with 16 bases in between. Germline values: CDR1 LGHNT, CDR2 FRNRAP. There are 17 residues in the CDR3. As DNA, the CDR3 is TGTGCTAGTGGTTTGATTCTTGGGGGGGGACGCAATCAGCCCCAGCATTTT. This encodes CASGLILGGGRNQPQHF.

This chain's CDR3 is CASSVRAPMTGNTIYF. CDR3 nucleotides: TGTGCCAGCAGCGTGCGGGCCCCGATGACTGGAAACACCATATATTTT. The genes are TRBV9 and TRBJ1-3, with D unresolved. Trimming cost V 2 bases and J 2 bases, with 14 bases left between them. The CDR3 contains 16 residues. In germline, CDR1 is SGDLS, CDR2 YYNGEE.

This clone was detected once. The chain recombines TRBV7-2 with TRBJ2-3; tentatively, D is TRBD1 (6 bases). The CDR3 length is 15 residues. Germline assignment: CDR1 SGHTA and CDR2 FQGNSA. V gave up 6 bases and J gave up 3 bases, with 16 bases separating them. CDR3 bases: TGTGCCAGCAGACGACAGGCGCAGTCGACAGATACGCAGTATTTT. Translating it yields CASRRQAQSTDTQYF.

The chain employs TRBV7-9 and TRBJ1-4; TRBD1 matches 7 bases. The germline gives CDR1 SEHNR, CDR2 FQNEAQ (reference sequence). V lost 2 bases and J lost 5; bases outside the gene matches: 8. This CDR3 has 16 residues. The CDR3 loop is CASSLRATGRNEKLFF. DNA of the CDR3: TGTGCCAGCAGCTTAAGGGCGACAGGGCGAAATGAAAAACTGTTTTTT.

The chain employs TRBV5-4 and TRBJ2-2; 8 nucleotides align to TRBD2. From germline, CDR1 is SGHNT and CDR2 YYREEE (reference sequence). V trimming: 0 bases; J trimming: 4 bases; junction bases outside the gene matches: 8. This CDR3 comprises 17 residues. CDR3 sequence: CASSLANRGGSTGELFF. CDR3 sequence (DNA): TGTGCCAGCAGCTTGGCCAACCGGGGGGGGTCCACCGGGGAGCTGTTTTTT.

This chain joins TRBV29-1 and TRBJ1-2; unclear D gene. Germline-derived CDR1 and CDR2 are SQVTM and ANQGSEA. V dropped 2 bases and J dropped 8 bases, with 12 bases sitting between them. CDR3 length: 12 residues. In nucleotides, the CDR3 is TGCAGCGTTGAATACACCTATCGGGGCTACACCTTC. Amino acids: CSVEYTYRGYTF.

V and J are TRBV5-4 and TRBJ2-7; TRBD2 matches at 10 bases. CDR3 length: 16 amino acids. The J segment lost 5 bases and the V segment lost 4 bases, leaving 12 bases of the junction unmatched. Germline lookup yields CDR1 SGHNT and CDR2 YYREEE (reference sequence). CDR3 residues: CASSLAGASGRNEQYF. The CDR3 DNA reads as TGTGCCAGCAGCCTGGCGGGGGCTAGCGGGAGAAACGAGCAGTACTTC.